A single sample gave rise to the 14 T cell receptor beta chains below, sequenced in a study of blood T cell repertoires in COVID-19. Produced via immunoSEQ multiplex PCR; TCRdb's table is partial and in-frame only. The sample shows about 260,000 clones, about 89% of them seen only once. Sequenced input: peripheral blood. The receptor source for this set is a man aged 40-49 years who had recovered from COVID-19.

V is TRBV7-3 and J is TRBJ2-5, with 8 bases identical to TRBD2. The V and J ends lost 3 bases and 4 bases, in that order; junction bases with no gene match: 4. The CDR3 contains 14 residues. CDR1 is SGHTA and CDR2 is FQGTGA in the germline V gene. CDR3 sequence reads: CASSFGLAGETQYF. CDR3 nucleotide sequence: TGTGCCAGCAGCTTCGGACTAGCAGGAGAGACCCAGTACTTC.

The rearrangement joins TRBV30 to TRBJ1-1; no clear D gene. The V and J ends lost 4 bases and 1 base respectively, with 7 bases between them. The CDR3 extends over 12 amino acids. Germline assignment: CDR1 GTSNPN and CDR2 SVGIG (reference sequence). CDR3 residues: CAWTLRNTEAFF. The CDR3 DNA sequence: TGTGCCTGGACGTTGCGGAACACTGAAGCTTTCTTT.

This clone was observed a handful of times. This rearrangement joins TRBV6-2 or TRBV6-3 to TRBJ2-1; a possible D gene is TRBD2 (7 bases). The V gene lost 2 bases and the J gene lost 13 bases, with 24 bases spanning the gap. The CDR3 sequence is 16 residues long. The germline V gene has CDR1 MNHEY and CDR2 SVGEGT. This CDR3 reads CASSYRIGVLGGAQFF. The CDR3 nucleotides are TGTGCCAGCAGTTACCGTATAGGGGTCTTGGGGGGGGCCCAGTTCTTC.

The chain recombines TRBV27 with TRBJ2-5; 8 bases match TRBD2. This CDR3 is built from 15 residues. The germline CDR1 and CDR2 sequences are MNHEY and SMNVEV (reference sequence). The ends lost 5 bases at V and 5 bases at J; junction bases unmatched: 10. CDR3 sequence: CASSIVAGRGETQYF. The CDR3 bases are TGTGCCAGCAGTATCGTAGCGGGGAGGGGGGAGACCCAGTACTTC.

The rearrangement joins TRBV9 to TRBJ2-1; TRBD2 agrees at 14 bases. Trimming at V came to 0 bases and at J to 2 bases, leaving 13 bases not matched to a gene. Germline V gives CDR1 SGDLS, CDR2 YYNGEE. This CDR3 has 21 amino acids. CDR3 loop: CASSVDPHRLAGGGPYNEQFF. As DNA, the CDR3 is TGTGCCAGCAGCGTAGACCCCCACCGACTAGCGGGAGGGGGTCCCTACAATGAGCAGTTCTTC.

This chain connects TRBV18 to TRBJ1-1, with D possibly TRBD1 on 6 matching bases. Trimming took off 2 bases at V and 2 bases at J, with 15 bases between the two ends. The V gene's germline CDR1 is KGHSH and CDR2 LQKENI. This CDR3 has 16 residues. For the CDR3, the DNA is TGTGCCAGCTCACCAAAGATCCGGACAGCCAACACTGAAGCTTTCTTT. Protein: CASSPKIRTANTEAFF. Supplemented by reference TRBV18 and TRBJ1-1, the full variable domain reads NAGVMQNPRHLVRRRGQEARLRCSPMKGHSHVYWYRQLPEEGLKFMVYLQKENIIDESGMPKERFSAEFPKEGPSILRIQQVVRGDSAAYFCASSPKIRTANTEAFFGQGTRLTVV.

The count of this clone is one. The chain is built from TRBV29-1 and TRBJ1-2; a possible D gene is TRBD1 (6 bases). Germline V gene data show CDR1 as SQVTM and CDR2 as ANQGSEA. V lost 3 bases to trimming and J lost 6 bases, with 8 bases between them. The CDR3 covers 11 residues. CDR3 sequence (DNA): TGCAGCGTTGAGGGGGCGGATGGCTACACCTTC. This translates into CSVEGADGYTF.

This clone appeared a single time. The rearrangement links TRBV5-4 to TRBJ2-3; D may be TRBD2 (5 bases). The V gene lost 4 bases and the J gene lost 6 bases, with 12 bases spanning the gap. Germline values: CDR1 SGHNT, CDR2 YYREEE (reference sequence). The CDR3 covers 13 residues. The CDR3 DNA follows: TGTGCCAGCAGCCCTTGGCAGCGGGATACGCAGTATTTT. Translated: CASSPWQRDTQYF.

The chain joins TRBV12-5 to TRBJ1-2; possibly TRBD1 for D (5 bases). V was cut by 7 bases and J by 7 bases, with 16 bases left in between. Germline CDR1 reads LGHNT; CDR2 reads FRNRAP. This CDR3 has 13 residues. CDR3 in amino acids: CASALDSDSGYTF. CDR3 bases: TGTGCTAGTGCCCTAGACAGCGATAGTGGCTACACCTTC.

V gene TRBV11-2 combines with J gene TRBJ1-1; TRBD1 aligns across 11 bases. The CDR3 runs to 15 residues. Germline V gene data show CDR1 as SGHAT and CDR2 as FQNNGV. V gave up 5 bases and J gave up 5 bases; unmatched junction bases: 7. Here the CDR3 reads CASSTRTGGRTEAFF. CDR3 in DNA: TGTGCCAGCAGCACTCGGACAGGGGGCAGGACTGAAGCTTTCTTT.

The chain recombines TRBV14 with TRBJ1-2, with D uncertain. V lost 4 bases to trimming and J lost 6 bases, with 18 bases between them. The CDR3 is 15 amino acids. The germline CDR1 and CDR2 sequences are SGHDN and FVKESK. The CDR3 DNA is TGTGCCAGCAGCCGCCTTCGGGGAGCTGGGGATGGCTACACCTTC. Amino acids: CASSRLRGAGDGYTF.

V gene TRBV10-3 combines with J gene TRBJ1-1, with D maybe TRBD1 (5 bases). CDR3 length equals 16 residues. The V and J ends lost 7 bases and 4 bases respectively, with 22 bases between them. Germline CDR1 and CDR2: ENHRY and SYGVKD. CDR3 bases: TGTGCCATCACCTTAAAACAAAGGGGCGGATTCACTGAAGCTTTCTTT. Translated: CAITLKQRGGFTEAFF.

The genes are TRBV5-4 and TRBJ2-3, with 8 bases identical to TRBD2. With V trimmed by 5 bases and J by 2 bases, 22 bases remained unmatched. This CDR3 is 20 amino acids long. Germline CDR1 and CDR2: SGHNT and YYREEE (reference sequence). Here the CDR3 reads CASSPVGLAGSPRSTDTQYF. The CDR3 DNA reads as TGTGCCAGCAGTCCGGTAGGGCTAGCGGGTTCCCCTCGTTCCACAGATACGCAGTATTTT.

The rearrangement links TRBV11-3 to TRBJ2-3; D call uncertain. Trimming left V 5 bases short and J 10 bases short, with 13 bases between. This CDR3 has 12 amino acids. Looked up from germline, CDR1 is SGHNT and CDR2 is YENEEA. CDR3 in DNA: TGTGCCAGCAGCCGACGCGACACAGCGCAGTATTTT. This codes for CASSRRDTAQYF.